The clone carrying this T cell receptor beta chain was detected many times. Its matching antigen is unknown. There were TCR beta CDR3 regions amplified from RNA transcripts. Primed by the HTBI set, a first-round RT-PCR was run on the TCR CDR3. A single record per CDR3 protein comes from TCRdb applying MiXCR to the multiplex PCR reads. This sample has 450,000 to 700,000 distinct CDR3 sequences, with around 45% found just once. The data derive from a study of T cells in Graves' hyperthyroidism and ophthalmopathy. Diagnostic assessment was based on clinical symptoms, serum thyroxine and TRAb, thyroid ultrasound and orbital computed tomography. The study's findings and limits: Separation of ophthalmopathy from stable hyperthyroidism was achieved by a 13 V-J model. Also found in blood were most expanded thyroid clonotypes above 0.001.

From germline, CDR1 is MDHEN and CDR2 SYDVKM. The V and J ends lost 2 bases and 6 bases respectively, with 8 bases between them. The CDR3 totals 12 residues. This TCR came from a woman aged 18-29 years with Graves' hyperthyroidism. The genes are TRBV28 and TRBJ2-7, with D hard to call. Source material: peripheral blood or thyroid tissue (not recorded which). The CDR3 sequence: CASSLTEREQYF. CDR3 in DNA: TGTGCCAGCAGTTTAACCGAACGCGAGCAGTACTTC.